A single sample gave rise to the 14 T cell receptor beta chains below, sequenced in a study of regulatory T cells in long-lasting Graves disease. The authors built TCR beta libraries using iRepertoire HTBI primers and Arm-PCR of CDR3 regions. TCRdb reanalysed the multiplex PCR reads using MiXCR and keeps one entry per CDR3 protein. The sample includes over 350,000 distinct CDR3 sequences, over 14% of them seen just once. Time point meaning: newly diagnosed GD, antithyroid drugs for less than 3 months. RNA extracted from PBMCs served as the sequencing template. The same sample was also studied in work on T cells in Graves' hyperthyroidism and ophthalmopathy.

Sequencing used peripheral blood mononuclear cells (PBMCs), obtained at new diagnosis, from a patient treated with antithyroid drugs. The origin of the receptors is a woman aged 35 to 49 with Graves disease.

The table lists this clonotype with many counts. The gene calls are TRBV12-3 or TRBV12-4 and TRBJ2-5, with 10 positions matching TRBD2. The trim removed 0 bases at V and 5 bases at J, leaving 3 bases unmatched. The CDR3 is made up of 15 amino acids. The chain's CDR3 is CASSLAGLAKETQYF. CDR3 in DNA: TGTGCCAGCAGTTTAGCGGGACTAGCGAAGGAGACCCAGTACTTC.

This clonotype was counted at least ten times. CDR3 in amino acids: CASSLGAIGNTIYF. In nucleotides, the CDR3 is TGTGCCAGCAGCTTAGGAGCAATAGGAAACACCATATATTTT. V and J are TRBV7-8 and TRBJ1-3; D not resolved. The germline V gene has CDR1 SGHVS and CDR2 FQNEAQ. Trimming left V 1 base short and J 4 bases short, with 8 bases between. The CDR3 is made up of 14 amino acids.

This clonotype has a count of ten or more. V usage is TRBV2 and J usage is TRBJ2-2; D uncertain. The germline V and J ends were trimmed by 1 base and 7 bases, with 1 base remaining between them. The CDR3 runs to 11 residues. Germline V gene lookup returns CDR1 SNHLY and CDR2 FYNNEI. The CDR3 protein is CASSEDGELFF. The CDR3 nucleotides are TGTGCCAGCAGTGAAGACGGGGAGCTGTTTTTT.

This clonotype was detected many times. The junction departs from germline at one end; a sequencing error may be responsible. This sequence joins TRBV11-3 and TRBJ2-3; D gene unclear. Per germline, CDR1 SGHNT and CDR2 YENEEA. The CDR3 has 14 amino acids. The CDR3 sequence: CASSLGANTDTQYF. CDR3 in DNA: TGTGCCAGCAGTTTAGGCGCAAACACAGATACGCAGTATTTT.

This clonotype was recorded many times. The V call is TRBV5-1, the J call TRBJ2-1; D is uncertain. V was shortened by 4 bases and J by 6 bases, with 20 bases between the two germline ends. This CDR3 is 16 amino acids long. CDR1 SGHRS and CDR2 YFSETQ come from the germline V gene. CDR3 amino acids: CASSPPTDGRANEQFF. CDR3 bases: TGCGCCAGCAGCCCTCCTACAGACGGAAGGGCCAATGAGCAGTTCTTC.

The rearrangement links TRBV19 to TRBJ2-7; 15 bases align to TRBD2. The V gene end was trimmed by 1 base and the J gene end by 6 bases; junction bases not matched to a gene: 7. This CDR3 contains 17 residues. From germline, CDR1 is LNHDA and CDR2 SQIVND (reference sequence). CDR3 nucleotide sequence: TGTGCCAGTAGTATAGCCTGGGGACTAGCGGGAGGATCCGAGCAGTACTTC. This encodes CASSIAWGLAGGSEQYF. Supplemented by reference TRBV19 and TRBJ2-7, the full variable domain reads DGGITQSPKYLFRKEGQNVTLSCEQNLNHDAMYWYRQDPGQGLRLIYYSQIVNDFQKGDIAEGYSVSREKKESFPLTVTSAQKNPTAFYLCASSIAWGLAGGSEQYFGPGTRLTVT.

There are many counts of this clonotype. The rearrangement links TRBV3-1 to TRBJ2-5; 8 bases align to TRBD2. V lost 2 bases to trimming and J lost 7 bases; unmatched junction nucleotides: 15. This CDR3 is 17 amino acids long. Germline V CDR1 and CDR2: LGHDT, YNNKEL (reference sequence). The CDR3: CASSQTMAGGHWGTQYF. In DNA, the CDR3 is TGTGCCAGCAGCCAAACCATGGCGGGAGGCCACTGGGGGACCCAGTACTTC.

This clonotype was detected ten times or more. The V and J genes are TRBV7-2 and TRBJ2-3; D remains unclear. The CDR3 consists of 15 residues. Germline lookup yields CDR1 SGHTA and CDR2 FQGNSA. V lost 7 bases and J lost 0, with 14 bases in between. For the CDR3, the DNA is TGTGCCAGCATCTTTCTTACGGATAGCACAGATACGCAGTATTTT. Its translation: CASIFLTDSTDTQYF.

There are many counts of this clonotype. This chain joins TRBV6-2 or TRBV6-3 and TRBJ2-3, with TRBD2 identical over 12 bases. The CDR3 is made up of 16 amino acids. Germline CDR1 MNHEY, CDR2 SVGEGT. The V and J ends lost 0 bases and 4 bases, in that order; junction bases with no gene match: 2. CDR3 protein: CASSYSRLAGADTQYF. The DNA for the CDR3 is TGTGCCAGCAGTTACTCGAGACTAGCGGGAGCAGATACGCAGTATTTT.

In its sample, this clonotype was seen many times. The J gene is TRBJ2-2, the V gene TRBV27; 8 bases are shared with TRBD1. The CDR3 extends over 15 amino acids. Germline CDR1 MNHEY, CDR2 SMNVEV (reference sequence). V lost 5 bases and J lost 4; bases outside the gene matches: 6. Here the CDR3 reads CASSPDRVVTGELFF. The DNA for the CDR3 is TGTGCCAGCAGTCCGGACAGGGTGGTCACCGGGGAGCTGTTTTTT.

This clonotype was recorded at least ten times. This sequence joins TRBV5-4 and TRBJ2-5; D is possibly TRBD1 (5 bases). CDR3 length: 13 amino acids. CDR1 is SGHNT and CDR2 is YYREEE in the germline V gene (reference sequence). V was pared by 1 base and J by 5 bases, with 9 bases between. The CDR3 is CASSLPGRETQYF. CDR3 DNA sequence: TGTGCCAGCAGCTTGCCAGGGCGTGAGACCCAGTACTTC.

This clonotype came up many times. The chain uses TRBV6-9 and TRBJ2-1, with 9 nucleotides matching TRBD2. V lost 3 bases, J lost 5 bases, and 11 bases stayed unmatched. This CDR3 is built from 17 residues. Germline lookup yields CDR1 MNHGY and CDR2 SVAAGI. CDR3 nucleotide sequence: TGTGCCAGCAGTTACAGCCCCCGGCGGGAGGGTGACAATGAGCAGTTCTTC. It specifies CASSYSPRREGDNEQFF.

This clonotype showed up many times. A read error may produce the germline difference seen at one junction end. The chain employs TRBV2 and TRBJ2-7, with D perhaps assigned TRBD1 or TRBD2 (6 bases each). Germline values: CDR1 SNHLY, CDR2 FYNNEI. The CDR3 runs to 15 residues. DNA of the CDR3: TGTGCCAGCAGGGAAGGGGGGCAGGGTGACTACGAGCAGTACTTC. Translation: CASREGGQGDYEQYF.

Many counts were recorded for this clonotype. The CDR3 sequence: CASSLLGFNEQFF. CDR3 in DNA: TGTGCCAGCAGTTTACTGGGTTTCAATGAGCAGTTCTTC. This chain uses TRBV27 with TRBJ2-1, with D uncertain. Germline CDR1 MNHEY, CDR2 SMNVEV (reference sequence). Trimming took off 2 bases at V and 6 bases at J, with 8 bases between the two ends. This CDR3 has 13 residues.